This TCR beta chain is from a study of blood T cell repertoires in COVID-19. Per the study methods: Researchers report that nucleated cell counts were estimated from reference gene primer amplification. Some clones are missing from TCRdb's copy, which holds only in-frame ones; the method was immunoSEQ multiplex PCR. V, J and clone size were drawn from that table, and D and trimming were deduced from the DNA. The table includes 200,000 to 300,000 clones, roughly 86% detected once. The CDR3 length is 16 residues. Looked up from germline, CDR1 is SGHTA and CDR2 is FQGNSA. V was clipped by 5 bases and J by 1 base; unmatched bases: 10. Assignment of participants to cohorts was predicated upon participant-reported clinical history.

This receptor was identified in a woman in her forties or fifties who had recovered from COVID-19. The chain employs TRBV7-2 and TRBJ2-7, with TRBD2 identical over 8 bases. What was sequenced was PBMCs or T cells enriched from blood (not recorded which). The CDR3 sequence is CASSTGGKRESYEQYF. DNA of the CDR3: TGTGCCAGCAGCACTGGGGGTAAGCGGGAGTCCTACGAGCAGTACTTC.